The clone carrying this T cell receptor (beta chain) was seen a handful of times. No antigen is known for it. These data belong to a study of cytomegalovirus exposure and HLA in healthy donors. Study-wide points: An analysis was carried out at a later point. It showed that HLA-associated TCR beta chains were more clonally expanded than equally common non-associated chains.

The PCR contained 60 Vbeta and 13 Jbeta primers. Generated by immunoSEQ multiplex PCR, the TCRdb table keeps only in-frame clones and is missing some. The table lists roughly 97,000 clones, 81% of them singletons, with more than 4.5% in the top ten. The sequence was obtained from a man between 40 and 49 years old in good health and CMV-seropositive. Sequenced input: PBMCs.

DNA for the CDR3: TGTGCCAGCAGCCGGACTAGCGGGAGCAATGAGCAGTTCTTC. Amino acids: CASSRTSGSNEQFF. The rearrangement joins TRBV7-2 to TRBJ2-1; 13 bases match TRBD2. This CDR3 has 14 residues. CDR1 and CDR2 from the germline V gene are SGHTA and FQGNSA. Trimming took 5 bases from V and 6 from J; bases not matched to a gene: 1.